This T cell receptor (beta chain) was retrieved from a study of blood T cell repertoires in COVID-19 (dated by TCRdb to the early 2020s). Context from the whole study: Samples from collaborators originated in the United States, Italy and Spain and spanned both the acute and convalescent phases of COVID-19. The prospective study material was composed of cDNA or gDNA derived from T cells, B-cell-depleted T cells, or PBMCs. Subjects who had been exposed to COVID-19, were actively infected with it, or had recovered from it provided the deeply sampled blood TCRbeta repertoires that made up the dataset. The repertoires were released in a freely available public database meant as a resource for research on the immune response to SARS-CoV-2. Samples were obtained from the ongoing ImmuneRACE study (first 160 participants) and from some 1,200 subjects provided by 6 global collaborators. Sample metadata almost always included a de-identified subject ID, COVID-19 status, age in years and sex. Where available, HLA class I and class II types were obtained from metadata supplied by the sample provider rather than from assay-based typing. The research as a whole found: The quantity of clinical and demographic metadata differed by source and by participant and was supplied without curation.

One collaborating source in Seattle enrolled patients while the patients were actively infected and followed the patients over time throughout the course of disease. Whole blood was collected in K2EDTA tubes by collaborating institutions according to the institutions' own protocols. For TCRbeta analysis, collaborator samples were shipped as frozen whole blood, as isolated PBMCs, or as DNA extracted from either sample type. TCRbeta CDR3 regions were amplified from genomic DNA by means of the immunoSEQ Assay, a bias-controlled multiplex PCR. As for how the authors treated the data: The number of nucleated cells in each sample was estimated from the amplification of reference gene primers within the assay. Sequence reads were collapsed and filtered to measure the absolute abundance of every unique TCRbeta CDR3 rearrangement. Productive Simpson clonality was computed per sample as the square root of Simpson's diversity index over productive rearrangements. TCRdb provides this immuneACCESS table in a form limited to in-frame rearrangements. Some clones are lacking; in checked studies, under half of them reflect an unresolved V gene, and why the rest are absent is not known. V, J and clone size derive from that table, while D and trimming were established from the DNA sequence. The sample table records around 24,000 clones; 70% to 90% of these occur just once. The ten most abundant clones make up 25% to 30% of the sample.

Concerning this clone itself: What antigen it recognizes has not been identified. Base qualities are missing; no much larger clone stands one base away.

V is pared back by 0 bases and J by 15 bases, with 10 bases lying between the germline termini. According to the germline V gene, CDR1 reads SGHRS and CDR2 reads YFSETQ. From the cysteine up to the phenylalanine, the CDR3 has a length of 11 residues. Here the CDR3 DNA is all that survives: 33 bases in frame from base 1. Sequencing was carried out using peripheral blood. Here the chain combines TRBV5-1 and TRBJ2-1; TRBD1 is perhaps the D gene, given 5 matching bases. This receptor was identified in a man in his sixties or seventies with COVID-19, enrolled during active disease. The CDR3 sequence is CASSLGLQVFF. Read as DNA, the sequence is TGCGCCAGCAGCTTGGGGCTACAGGTGTTCTTC. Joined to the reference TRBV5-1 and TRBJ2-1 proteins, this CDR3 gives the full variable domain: KAGVTQTPRYLIKTRGQQVTLSCSPISGHRSVSWYQQTPGQGLQFLFEYFSETQRNKGNFPGRFSGRQFSNSRSEMNVSTLELGDSALYLCASSLGLQVFFGPGTRLTVL.